Following are 16 T cell receptor beta chains from one sample sequenced in a study of cytomegalovirus exposure and HLA in healthy donors. Sequencing was performed with immunoSEQ multiplex PCR; in TCRdb, only in-frame clones are kept and a portion is missing. The sample lists 100,000 to 150,000 clones, 85% to 90% occurring once. The material sequenced was PBMCs. These receptors were collected from a man aged 30 to 39 in good health and CMV-seronegative.

The chain employs TRBV14 and TRBJ2-1; tentatively, D is TRBD2 (6 bases). V shed 4 bases and J shed 8 bases, with 15 bases lying between them. Germline CDR1 is SGHDN and CDR2 is FVKESK. The CDR3 extends over 14 amino acids. The CDR3 is CASSPTSLFDEQFF. The CDR3 region has the DNA TGTGCCAGCAGCCCGACTAGTCTTTTCGATGAGCAGTTCTTC. The complete variable domain, with remaining parts taken from reference TRBV14 and TRBJ2-1, reads EAGVTQFPSHSVIEKGQTVTLRCDPISGHDNLYWYRRVMGKEIKFLLHFVKESKQDESGMPNNRFLAERTGGTYSTLKVQPAELEDSGVYFCASSPTSLFDEQFFGPGTRLTVL.

The rearrangement joins TRBV30 to TRBJ1-2, with TRBD1 matching over 11 bases. The CDR3 loop spans 13 amino acids. V lost 0 bases, J lost 7 bases, and 1 base stayed unmatched. CDR1 is GTSNPN, CDR2 SVGIG, per germline (reference sequence). As DNA, the CDR3 is TGTGCCTGGAGTGTGGGGACAGGGGGTGGCTACACCTTC. This sequence encodes CAWSVGTGGGYTF.

The chain combines TRBV27 with TRBJ1-1, with 8 positions matching TRBD1. Germline V gene sequence: CDR1 MNHEY, CDR2 SMNVEV (reference sequence). This CDR3 comprises 11 residues. Trimming at V came to 9 bases and at J to 6 bases, leaving 3 bases not matched to a gene. The CDR3 nucleotides are TGTGCCAGTCACAGGGGGTCTGAAGCTTTCTTT. Amino acids: CASHRGSEAFF.

The chain couples TRBV19 to TRBJ1-1; 7 nucleotides agree with TRBD1. The junction had 6 bases not matched to a gene; V was cut back by 3 bases and J by 5 bases. Germline V gene sequence: CDR1 LNHDA, CDR2 SQIVND (reference sequence). There are 14 residues in the CDR3. In DNA, the CDR3 is TGTGCCAGTAGTATCACAGGGGCTCGGACTGAAGCTTTCTTT. Protein: CASSITGARTEAFF.

This rearrangement joins TRBV7-9 to TRBJ2-7, with D possibly matching TRBD2 (6 bases). The CDR3 sequence is 15 residues long. Trimming removed 6 bases at V and 1 base at J, with 16 bases between. Germline-derived CDR1 and CDR2 are SEHNR and FQNEAQ (reference sequence). The CDR3 DNA sequence: TGTGCCAGCAGTAGAGCCGGGAGCCTTTCCTACGAGCAGTACTTC. Protein: CASSRAGSLSYEQYF. Complete variable domain (other parts from reference TRBV7-9 and TRBJ2-7): DTGVSQNPRHKITKRGQNVTFRCDPISEHNRLYWYRQTLGQGPEFLTYFQNEAQLEKSRLLSDRFSAERPKGSFSTLEIQRTEQGDSAMYLCASSRAGSLSYEQYFGPGTRLTVT.

V gene TRBV15 combines with J gene TRBJ2-5; D is perhaps TRBD1 (6 bases). Germline V lookup: CDR1 LNHNV, CDR2 YYDKDF (reference sequence). Trimming pared 0 bases from V and 4 bases from J, leaving 6 bases between. This CDR3 spans 13 amino acids. CDR3 loop: CATSRDRGETQYF. The CDR3 DNA reads as TGTGCCACCAGCAGAGACAGGGGAGAGACCCAGTACTTC.

V is TRBV30 and J is TRBJ2-5, with D tentatively TRBD1 (5 bases). Trimming shortened V by 4 bases and J by 1 base, and 19 bases separated the two germline ends. Per the germline V gene, CDR1 is GTSNPN and CDR2 is SVGIG (reference sequence). The CDR3 contains 16 residues. CDR3 DNA: TGTGCCTGGAATCCAAAACTGACAGCGAGCCAAGAGACCCAGTACTTC. It encodes CAWNPKLTASQETQYF.

This rearrangement joins TRBV5-5 to TRBJ2-7; 9 nucleotides agree with TRBD1. Trimming took 1 base from V and 4 from J; bases not matched to a gene: 3. In germline, CDR1 is SGHKS, CDR2 YYEKEE (reference sequence). The length of the CDR3 is 14 residues. The CDR3 region has the DNA TGTGCCAGCAGCTTGACAGGGGGCAGGTACGAGCAGTACTTC. Its translation is CASSLTGGRYEQYF.

This CDR3 is CASSDTSGQYNEQFF. The CDR3 coding sequence is TGCGCCAGCAGTGATACTAGCGGGCAATACAATGAGCAGTTCTTC. The V call is TRBV10-1, the J call TRBJ2-1; 9 nucleotides line up with TRBD2. Trimming took 3 bases from V and 4 from J; bases not matched to a gene: 4. The CDR3 length is 15 residues. Germline CDR1 is WNHNN and CDR2 is SYGVQD (reference sequence).

The genes are TRBV10-3 and TRBJ2-1, with no clear D. Germline loops: CDR1 ENHRY, CDR2 SYGVKD. The CDR3 totals 12 residues. Deletions cut 6 bases from V and 6 bases from J, with 9 bases between. DNA of the CDR3: TGTGCCATCAGAGACTCATTCAATGAGCAGTTCTTC. It specifies CAIRDSFNEQFF.

V usage is TRBV30 and J usage is TRBJ1-2, with TRBD1 as a possible D gene (6 bases). CDR1 and CDR2 (germline): GTSNPN, SVGIG (reference sequence). Trimming removed 0 bases at V and 8 bases at J, with 16 bases between. CDR3 length: 14 amino acids. The CDR3 coding sequence is TGTGCCTGGAGTGTACCCGGACAGCTTAAAGGCTACACCTTC. Amino acids: CAWSVPGQLKGYTF.

This clone has only one observation. The CDR3 loop reads CASSEGGSDTQYF. The CDR3 nucleotides are TGCGCCAGCAGTGAGGGGGGGTCAGATACGCAGTATTTT. V gene TRBV10-1 combines with J gene TRBJ2-3, with D possibly being TRBD2 (6 bases). Looked up from germline, CDR1 is WNHNN and CDR2 is SYGVQD (reference sequence). The V end was cut by 2 bases, the J end by 4 bases, with 7 bases between. This CDR3 has 13 amino acids.

The chain carries TRBV2 and TRBJ1-4, with a possible D match to TRBD1 (5 bases). CDR3 length: 12 amino acids. The V end lost 7 bases, the J end lost 10 bases, and 13 bases lay between the germline ends. Germline CDR1 reads SNHLY; CDR2 reads FYNNEI. The CDR3 protein is CASTNWRGKLFF. DNA for the CDR3: TGTGCCAGCACCAACTGGAGGGGAAAACTGTTTTTT.

A few counts support this clone. The genes are TRBV7-9 and TRBJ1-2; tentative D call: TRBD1 (5 bases). The CDR3 loop spans 13 amino acids. V lost 7 bases and J lost 4, with 13 bases in between. From germline, CDR1 is SEHNR and CDR2 FQNEAQ (reference sequence). CDR3 residues: CASTLGQAYGYTF. The CDR3 DNA is TGTGCCAGCACCCTTGGACAAGCCTATGGCTACACCTTC. Supplemented by reference TRBV7-9 and TRBJ1-2, the full variable domain reads DTGVSQNPRHKITKRGQNVTFRCDPISEHNRLYWYRQTLGQGPEFLTYFQNEAQLEKSRLLSDRFSAERPKGSFSTLEIQRTEQGDSAMYLCASTLGQAYGYTFGSGTRLTVV.

The chain uses TRBV2 and TRBJ2-7; tentative D call: TRBD1 (5 bases). Trimming removed 7 bases at V and 1 base at J, with 14 bases between. The CDR3 consists of 14 residues. CDR1 SNHLY and CDR2 FYNNEI come from the germline V gene. The CDR3 sequence is CASKTTESSYEQYF. CDR3 nucleotide sequence: TGTGCCAGCAAGACGACAGAAAGTTCCTACGAGCAGTACTTC. The whole variable domain, filled in from reference TRBV2 and TRBJ2-7, reads EPEVTQTPSHQVTQMGQEVILRCVPISNHLYFYWYRQILGQKVEFLVSFYNNEISEKSEIFDDQFSVERPDGSNFTLKIRSTKLEDSAMYFCASKTTESSYEQYFGPGTRLTVT.

V gene TRBV30 combines with J gene TRBJ1-4; 7 bases match TRBD1. Germline values: CDR1 GTSNPN, CDR2 SVGIG (reference sequence). CDR3 length: 14 residues. The J segment lost 8 bases and the V segment lost 1 base, leaving 7 bases of the junction unmatched. In DNA form, the CDR3 reads TGTGCCTGGAGTGAAGACAGGGTGGGCGAAAAACTGTTTTTT. Translation: CAWSEDRVGEKLFF.